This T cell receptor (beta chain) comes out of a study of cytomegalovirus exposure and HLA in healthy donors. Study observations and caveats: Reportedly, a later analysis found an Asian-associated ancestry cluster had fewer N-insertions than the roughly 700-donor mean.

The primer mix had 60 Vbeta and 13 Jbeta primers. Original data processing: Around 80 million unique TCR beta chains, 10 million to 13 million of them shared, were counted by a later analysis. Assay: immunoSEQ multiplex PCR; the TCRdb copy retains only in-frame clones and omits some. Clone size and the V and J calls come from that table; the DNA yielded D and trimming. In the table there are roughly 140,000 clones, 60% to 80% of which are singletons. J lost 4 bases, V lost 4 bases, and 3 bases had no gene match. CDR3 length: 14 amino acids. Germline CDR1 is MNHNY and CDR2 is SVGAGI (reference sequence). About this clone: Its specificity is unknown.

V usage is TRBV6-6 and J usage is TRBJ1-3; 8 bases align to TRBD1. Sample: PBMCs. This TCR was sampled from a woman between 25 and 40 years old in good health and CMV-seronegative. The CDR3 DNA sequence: TGTGCCAGCAGTTCGGACAGGGCGGGAAACACCATATATTTT. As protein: CASSSDRAGNTIYF.